Below, 9 T cell receptor beta chains from the same sample are listed, as sequenced in a study of cytomegalovirus exposure and HLA in healthy donors. 60 Vbeta and 13 Jbeta primers were used in PCR. Sequencing used immunoSEQ multiplex PCR; TCRdb keeps in-frame clones, though not all of them. This table holds about 110,000 clones, 78% found once. Sequenced sample: PBMCs. The receptor source for this set is a woman in her thirties in good health and CMV-seronegative.

This clone was detected only once. The V gene is TRBV30, the J gene TRBJ1-4; the D gene is possibly TRBD1 (5 bases). V gave up 0 bases and J gave up 4 bases, with 12 bases separating them. The CDR3 is 15 amino acids. The germline V gene has CDR1 GTSNPN and CDR2 SVGIG (reference sequence). CDR3: CAWSVWGGSNEKLFF. Here the CDR3 DNA reads TGTGCCTGGAGTGTCTGGGGGGGGAGTAATGAAAAACTGTTTTTT.

The chain is built from TRBV2 and TRBJ1-2; tentatively, D is TRBD1 (6 bases). V was cut by 5 bases and J by 7 bases, with 23 bases left in between. CDR3 size: 16 residues. Germline V gene data show CDR1 as SNHLY and CDR2 as FYNNEI. The CDR3 is CASSLRPGQRPFGYTF. The CDR3 bases are TGTGCCAGCAGTCTCAGGCCGGGACAAAGACCTTTTGGCTACACCTTC.

This chain connects TRBV28 to TRBJ2-7; no clear D. The V and J ends lost 3 bases and 1 base respectively, with 10 bases between them. Looked up from germline, CDR1 is MDHEN and CDR2 is SYDVKM. CDR3 length: 14 amino acids. CDR3 sequence: CASSFVPESYEQYF. The DNA of the CDR3 is TGTGCCAGCAGTTTCGTCCCAGAATCCTACGAGCAGTACTTC. Together with reference TRBV28 and TRBJ2-7, the CDR3 gives the full variable domain: DVKVTQSSRYLVKRTGEKVFLECVQDMDHENMFWYRQDPGLGLRLIYFSYDVKMKEKGDIPEGYSVSREKKERFSLILESASTNQTSMYLCASSFVPESYEQYFGPGTRLTVT.

The chain couples TRBV7-3 to TRBJ2-5; the D gene is possibly TRBD2 (6 bases). This CDR3 has 13 residues. Germline V gene sequence: CDR1 SGHTA, CDR2 FQGTGA. Trimming took 4 bases from V and 2 from J, leaving 8 bases between them. DNA of the CDR3: TGTGCCAGCAGCTACGGACTACAAGAGACCCAGTACTTC. Its protein product is CASSYGLQETQYF.

The genes are TRBV29-1 and TRBJ2-7; TRBD1 matches 9 bases. This CDR3 is 14 amino acids long. Germline V gene sequence: CDR1 SQVTM, CDR2 ANQGSEA. The J segment lost 5 bases and the V segment lost 4 bases, leaving 9 bases of the junction unmatched. The CDR3 DNA sequence: TGCAGCGTTGCAGGTGCGGGACAGGGAAACGAGCAGTACTTC. Its translation is CSVAGAGQGNEQYF.

The chain has TRBV6-5 and TRBJ2-1, with 7 positions matching TRBD2. This CDR3 region has 14 residues. The germline gives CDR1 MNHEY, CDR2 SVGAGI. Trimming took 8 bases from V and 1 from J; bases not matched to a gene: 5. As DNA, the CDR3 is TGTGCCAGCTCAAGCGGGGAGTCCTACAATGAGCAGTTCTTC. Amino acid sequence: CASSSGESYNEQFF.

CDR3 coding DNA: TGCGCCAGCAGCCAAGATTGGCAGGGGCTGATCTATGGCTACACCTTC. Translating it yields CASSQDWQGLIYGYTF. The V call is TRBV4-3, the J call TRBJ1-2; D may be TRBD1 (6 bases). The CDR3 is made up of 16 amino acids. V was shortened by 0 bases and J by 4 bases, with 15 bases between the two germline ends. Germline V CDR1 and CDR2: LGHNA, YSLEER.

CDR3 in amino acids: CASSHQTWGWDSSYNEQFF. CDR3 bases: TGTGCCAGCAGCCACCAGACCTGGGGCTGGGACTCCTCCTACAATGAGCAGTTCTTC. The chain uses TRBV7-9 and TRBJ2-1; a possible D gene is TRBD2 (6 bases). Germline V gene lookup returns CDR1 SEHNR and CDR2 FQNEAQ (reference sequence). This CDR3 is built from 19 residues. The V end lost 5 bases, the J end lost 0 bases, and 23 bases lay between the germline ends.

CDR3 residues: CSVGPGTGGGEQFF. The CDR3 DNA reads TGCAGCGTTGGGCCCGGGACAGGGGGCGGTGAGCAGTTCTTC. The chain couples TRBV29-1 to TRBJ2-1, with 12 bases fitting TRBD1. In germline, CDR1 is SQVTM, CDR2 ANQGSEA. This CDR3 contains 14 residues. Losses at the gene ends were 4 bases for V and 9 bases for J; bases not matched to a gene: 7.